Described below is a single T cell receptor (beta chain) sequence and its context. No antigen is known for it. The entry originates in a study of beta chain features in type 1 diabetes. About the research overall: Across the samples, roughly 98,000,000 sorted cells were examined in total. Study conclusions and caveats: Any HLA effect on TCRB rearrangement was left unresolved by small sub-analyses. In every one of the four CD4+ subsets, TCRB CDR3s were moderately but significantly shorter in Type 1 diabetes patients. Among type 1 diabetes patients, VDJ junctions had fewer insertions and more deletions. The naive, central memory and Treg TCRB repertoires looked more alike in patients than they did in healthy donors.

With V trimmed by 5 bases and J by 3 bases, 4 bases remained unmatched. CDR1 and CDR2 (germline): SEHNR, FQNEAQ (reference sequence). This CDR3 is built from 15 residues. Expressed TCRB transcripts were sequenced because the entire RNA isolate underwent reverse transcription. Data came from immunoSEQ multiplex PCR; TCRdb stores just in-frame clones and leaves some out. The sample consists of some 290,000 clones, roughly 13% of them appearing once. The chain recombines TRBV7-9 with TRBJ2-7; 13 bases match TRBD2. The sample taken for sequencing was naive CD4+ T cells from blood. The clonotype comes from a man aged 30 to 45 with type 1 diabetes. As DNA, the CDR3 is TGTGCCAGCAGCAAGACTAGCGGGGGGCGCTACGAGCAGTACTTC. Its protein is CASSKTSGGRYEQYF.